This T cell receptor (beta chain) was retrieved from a study of T cell clonality in common variable immunodeficiency. Study-level findings and limits: Repertoire-complication correlations in CVID were limited by patient heterogeneity. Fewer TCRbeta clones were shared among CVID subjects than controls. Fewer deletions and N-nucleotide insertions were reportedly seen in common variable immunodeficiency TCR beta sequences.

The CDR3 spans 15 residues. Germline CDR1 and CDR2: SGHRS and YFSETQ. V lost 1 base and J lost 7, with 15 bases in between. Profiled with immunoSEQ multiplex PCR; TCRdb holds only in-frame clones, not every one. The repertoire consists of about 21,000 clones, none detected only once. Diagnosis required reduced IgG, IgA and/or IgM with specific antibody deficiency. CVID subjects were around 15 female and some 28 male, aged roughly 8 to 64. This clone appeared many times. The antigen is undetermined. The read ends 3 residues early relative to the CDR3; the germline J gene fills the gap. The V and J genes are TRBV5-1 and TRBJ2-1; D perhaps matches TRBD1 (5 bases). This receptor was identified in a human donor with common variable immunodeficiency. The sample consisted of peripheral blood mononuclear cells. CDR3 region: CASSLSGPLLNEQFF. CDR3 DNA (partial): TGCGCCAGCAGCTTGTCAGGGCCCCTTTTGAATGAG.